This TCR beta chain was captured by sequencing in a study of T-cell memory formation after mild COVID-19. About this clonotype itself: Its antigen is as yet unknown.

Constant-segment primers were used for 5'RACE, and the resulting TCR alpha and TCR beta cDNA libraries carried sample barcodes and UMIs. Using its own MiXCR run on the 5' RACE reads, TCRdb lists one record per CDR3 protein. Of roughly 580,000 distinct CDR3 sequences listed, more than 15% are singletons. Study-wide results and limits: What remained unconfirmed was the SARS-CoV-2 specificity of second-wave clones peaking on day 37.

This CDR3 comprises 15 residues. V lost 5 bases to trimming and J lost 0 bases, with 13 bases between them. Sample: PBMCs or a T cell subset sorted from them (not recorded which). This chain uses TRBV12-3 or TRBV12-4 with TRBJ1-1; maybe TRBD1 (5 bases). The clonotype comes from an adult woman who had mild COVID-19 (a few samples of this study predate the infection). Cell type and time point are not known. The CDR3 sequence is CASSHTGTLNTEAFF. CDR3 coding DNA: TGTGCCAGCAGTCACACCGGGACCCTGAACACTGAAGCTTTCTTT.